This TCR beta chain stems from a study of blood T cell repertoires in COVID-19. Original processing methods: Reference gene primer amplification gave nucleated cell count estimates. Some clones are missing from TCRdb's copy, which holds only in-frame ones; the method was immunoSEQ multiplex PCR. Clonal size and the V and J genes are those of that table, whereas D and trimming came from the DNA. The data hold approximately 480,000 clones, with 89% observed a single time. Trimming shortened V by 0 bases and J by 2 bases, and 9 bases separated the two germline ends. Germline values: CDR1 SGDLS, CDR2 YYNGEE. This CDR3 has 14 residues.

The sequence was collected from a man younger than 30 with COVID-19, enrolled during active disease. V and J are TRBV9 and TRBJ2-7, with D unclear. The source material was peripheral blood. The CDR3 bases are TGTGCCAGCAGCGTAGCGTCTCAGACCTACGAGCAGTACTTC. Its protein product is CASSVASQTYEQYF.